The 29 T cell receptor beta chains presented below share a single source sample, sequenced in a study of spatial heterogeneity in lung cancer. MiXCR, applied by TCRdb to the 5' RACE reads, yields one record per CDR3 protein. Of about 47,000 distinct CDR3 sequences listed, roughly 10% are singletons. This sample's time point: blood at routine non-recurrence follow-up after resection. The sample was PBMCs, taken at follow-up. These receptors all come from a male donor with early-stage non-small cell lung cancer.

This clonotype was seen more than once but under ten times. The V gene is TRBV5-6, the J gene TRBJ1-1; D not certain. Looked up from germline, CDR1 is SGHDT and CDR2 is YYEEEE. CDR3 length: 12 amino acids. Trimming shortened V by 3 bases and J by 6 bases, and 9 bases separated the two germline ends. The CDR3: CASSSHAAEAFF. For the CDR3, the DNA is TGTGCCAGCAGCTCCCACGCGGCTGAAGCTTTCTTT.

The chain couples TRBV6-5 to TRBJ1-1; no firm D call. Germline-derived CDR1 and CDR2 are MNHEY and SVGAGI. The germline V and J ends were trimmed by 7 bases and 1 base, with 4 bases remaining between them. The CDR3 has 11 residues. Written as DNA, the CDR3 is TGTGCCAGCACCTCGAACACTGAAGCTTTCTTT. Its protein product is CASTSNTEAFF.

In its sample, this clonotype was seen a few times. The gene calls are TRBV11-2 and TRBJ1-2; 8 bases match TRBD1. Per the germline V gene, CDR1 is SGHAT and CDR2 is FQNNGV. The CDR3 spans 16 residues. J gave up 0 bases and V 5 bases, and 8 bases lay outside the gene matches. CDR3 nucleotides: TGTGCCAGCAGCCCCACGGGACAGGCCACTAACTATGGCTACACCTTC. Protein sequence: CASSPTGQATNYGYTF. The whole variable domain, remainder taken from reference TRBV11-2 and TRBJ1-2, is EAGVAQSPRYKIIEKRQSVAFWCNPISGHATLYWYQQILGQGPKLLIQFQNNGVVDDSQLPKDRFSAERLKGVDSTLKIQPAKLEDSAVYLCASSPTGQATNYGYTFGSGTRLTVV.

This clonotype was seen at least ten times. This sequence joins TRBV5-4 and TRBJ2-2, with 11 bases aligning to TRBD2. In germline, CDR1 is SGHNT, CDR2 YYREEE (reference sequence). This CDR3 spans 17 amino acids. The V and J ends lost 4 bases and 0 bases, in that order; junction bases with no gene match: 5. The CDR3 loop is CASSTGLADANTGELFF. The CDR3 DNA reads TGTGCCAGCAGCACGGGACTAGCGGACGCGAACACCGGGGAGCTGTTTTTT.

This chain uses TRBV20-1 with TRBJ1-1; weak D call: TRBD1 (6 bases). The CDR3 totals 16 residues. Germline CDR1 is DFQATT and CDR2 is SNEGSKA (reference sequence). Trimming left V 6 bases short and J 0 bases short, with 20 bases between. DNA for the CDR3: TGCAGTGCCGCAGACAGGCCTTTGAGTATGAACACTGAAGCTTTCTTT. It yields the protein CSAADRPLSMNTEAFF.

In this sample, this clonotype turned up a few times. This rearrangement joins TRBV5-6 to TRBJ2-5; 9 nucleotides line up with TRBD2. CDR3 length: 15 amino acids. Unmatched junction bases numbered 9, after V lost 4 bases and J lost 5 bases. The germline CDR1 and CDR2 sequences are SGHDT and YYEEEE. In nucleotides, the CDR3 is TGTGCCAGCAGCCGACGCGGGGGGGCCGAGGAGACCCAGTACTTC. This codes for CASSRRGGAEETQYF.

V usage is TRBV5-6 and J usage is TRBJ1-5; 8 positions agree with TRBD1. The CDR3 has 16 amino acids. From germline, CDR1 is SGHDT and CDR2 YYEEEE. The V segment lost 5 bases and the J segment 6 bases; nucleotides outside the gene matches: 13. The CDR3 is CASSVFSGGTGQPQHF. CDR3 in DNA: TGTGCCAGCAGTGTTTTCTCAGGGGGCACGGGTCAGCCCCAGCATTTT.

This clonotype was counted ten times or more. The gene calls are TRBV5-6 and TRBJ2-2; D uncertain. V was pared by 2 bases and J by 5 bases, with 7 bases between. From germline, CDR1 is SGHDT and CDR2 YYEEEE. CDR3 size: 13 residues. In nucleotides, the CDR3 is TGTGCCAGCAGCTTCGAACTTACCGGGGAGCTGTTTTTT. This sequence encodes CASSFELTGELFF. The full variable domain, with the rest looked up from reference TRBV5-6 and TRBJ2-2, is DAGVTQSPTHLIKTRGQQVTLRCSPKSGHDTVSWYQQALGQGPQFIFQYYEEEERQRGNFPDRFSGHQFPNYSSELNVNALLLGDSALYLCASSFELTGELFFGEGSRLTVL.

Of note for this clonotype: One junction end does not reproduce the germline sequence, and a read error may be involved. The CDR3 nucleotides read TGTGCCAGCAGCTTGAACAGGGGTAGGAGCAATCAGTCCCAGCATTTT. Its protein product is CASSLNRGRSNQSQHF. J is TRBJ1-5 and V is TRBV5-6; 7 bases match TRBD1. Germline CDR1 SGHDT, CDR2 YYEEEE. The CDR3 has 16 residues.

This clonotype was counted ten times or more. This chain connects TRBV7-8 to TRBJ1-2; no reliable D call. Trimming removed 1 base from V and 2 bases from J, with 11 bases in between. The CDR3 spans 15 residues. Germline assignment: CDR1 SGHVS and CDR2 FQNEAQ. CDR3 sequence: CASSLEAMTNYGYTF. Here the CDR3 DNA reads TGTGCCAGCAGCTTAGAGGCGATGACCAACTATGGCTACACCTTC.

This clonotype occurred a few times. V is TRBV7-9 and J is TRBJ2-7; tentatively, D is TRBD1 or TRBD2 (5 bases each). V lost 5 bases and J 3 bases, leaving 20 bases between the germline ends. The CDR3 consists of 16 residues. The V gene's germline CDR1 is SEHNR and CDR2 FQNEAQ (reference sequence). CDR3 sequence reads: CASSPRGGRALYEQYF. The CDR3 DNA reads as TGTGCCAGCAGCCCTAGGGGCGGGCGGGCGCTCTACGAGCAGTACTTC.

CDR3 sequence: CATSGRDTLPYNEQFF. The DNA of the CDR3 is TGTGCCACCAGCGGCCGGGACACACTGCCCTACAATGAGCAGTTCTTC. The genes are TRBV15 and TRBJ2-1, with D possibly TRBD1 on 6 matching bases. The CDR3 has 16 residues. The germline V gene encodes CDR1 LNHNV and CDR2 YYDKDF (reference sequence). The V end lost 5 bases, the J end lost 2 bases, and 16 bases lay between the germline ends.

This clonotype has only a few counts. The rearrangement uses TRBV14 and TRBJ2-1, with TRBD2 identical over 9 bases. Germline CDR1 reads SGHDN; CDR2 reads FVKESK. CDR3 length: 14 residues. V trimming: 0 bases; J trimming: 14 bases; junction bases outside the gene matches: 8. DNA for the CDR3: TGTGCCAGCAGCCAAGACCTAGGCGGGAGGGTTGAGTTCTTC. This codes for CASSQDLGGRVEFF.

This chain connects TRBV3-1 to TRBJ1-5, with no clear D. Trimming shortened V by 0 bases and J by 1 base, and 7 bases separated the two germline ends. Germline lookup yields CDR1 LGHDT and CDR2 YNNKEL (reference sequence). The CDR3 is 15 residues long. This CDR3 is CASSQDLVSNQPQHF. The CDR3 nucleotides read TGTGCCAGCAGCCAAGATTTGGTGAGCAATCAGCCCCAGCATTTT. The complete variable domain, with remaining parts taken from reference TRBV3-1 and TRBJ1-5, reads DTAVSQTPKYLVTQMGNDKSIKCEQNLGHDTMYWYKQDSKKFLKIMFSYNNKELIINETVPNRFSPKSPDKAHLNLHINSLELGDSAVYFCASSQDLVSNQPQHFGDGTRLSIL.

Details on this clonotype: With a much larger clone just one base away, this may be a read error. The J gene is TRBJ2-3, the V gene TRBV5-1; D unresolved. The germline V gene encodes CDR1 SGHRS and CDR2 YFSETQ. There are 15 residues in the CDR3. V was cut by 0 bases and J by 4 bases, with 12 bases left in between. CDR3 sequence: CASSLATIRADTQYF. The CDR3 bases are TGCGCCAGCAGCTTGGCAACAATACGAGCAGATACGCAGTATTTT.

This sequence joins TRBV7-7 and TRBJ2-1; 7 bases agree with TRBD1. The V gene's germline CDR1 is SSHAT and CDR2 FNYEAQ (reference sequence). This CDR3 is 15 amino acids long. Trimming at V came to 5 bases and at J to 1 base, leaving 5 bases not matched to a gene. The CDR3 region is CASSPDRSSYNEQFF. Written as DNA, the CDR3 is TGTGCCAGCAGCCCGGACAGGAGTTCCTACAATGAGCAGTTCTTC.

This rearrangement joins TRBV11-3 to TRBJ2-3, with TRBD1 as a possible D gene (5 bases). The CDR3 totals 16 residues. Germline-derived CDR1 and CDR2 are SGHNT and YENEEA. V gave up 5 bases and J gave up 2 bases, with 17 bases separating them. DNA of the CDR3: TGTGCCAGCAGCATCGGACCAGGGATTCCCACAGATACGCAGTATTTT. Protein product: CASSIGPGIPTDTQYF.

The chain couples TRBV7-2 to TRBJ2-5; 7 bases fit TRBD1. In germline, CDR1 is SGHTA, CDR2 FQGNSA. J gave up 5 bases and V 1 base, and 4 bases lay outside the gene matches. CDR3 length equals 14 residues. The CDR3 spells CASSLGQGWETQYF. CDR3 DNA sequence: TGTGCCAGCAGCTTAGGACAGGGATGGGAGACCCAGTACTTC. Full variable domain (rest looked up from reference TRBV7-2 and TRBJ2-5): GAGVSQSPSNKVTEKGKDVELRCDPISGHTALYWYRQSLGQGLEFLIYFQGNSAPDKSGLPSDRFSAERTGGSVSTLTIQRTQQEDSAVYLCASSLGQGWETQYFGPGTRLLVL.

This clonotype was detected a few times. The CDR3 bases are TGTGCCAGCAGCTTAGGACTAGGGCGCGGAGAGACCCAGTACTTC. The encoded protein is CASSLGLGRGETQYF. The chain couples TRBV7-7 to TRBJ2-5, with a weak D call TRBD2 (6 bases). Germline CDR1 is SSHAT and CDR2 is FNYEAQ (reference sequence). V was shortened by 1 base and J by 4 bases, with 13 bases between the two germline ends. The CDR3 is made up of 15 amino acids.

This clonotype was seen a few times. The rearrangement joins TRBV27 to TRBJ1-1, with a tentative D call TRBD1 (5 bases). V was trimmed by 4 bases and J by 1 base, leaving 7 bases between them. This CDR3 contains 13 residues. CDR1 is MNHEY, CDR2 SMNVEV, per germline (reference sequence). The CDR3 is CASSSGANTEAFF. CDR3 bases: TGTGCCAGCAGTTCCGGGGCGAACACTGAAGCTTTCTTT.

Ten or more counts support this clonotype. The V call is TRBV11-2, the J call TRBJ2-4; a possible D gene is TRBD2 (9 bases). The CDR3 length is 16 residues. Germline V gives CDR1 SGHAT, CDR2 FQNNGV. Between the trimmed V and J ends, which lost 4 bases and 8 bases, there was a span of 21 bases. CDR3 nucleotide sequence: TGTGCCAGCAGCTACAGGGGGTCGGGACTAGCCGACATTCAGTACTTC. This encodes CASSYRGSGLADIQYF.

This clonotype was seen repeatedly, ten times or more. V gene TRBV2 combines with J gene TRBJ1-5; D call uncertain. The CDR3 is 11 amino acids. V was cut by 8 bases and J by 6 bases, with 8 bases left in between. CDR1 is SNHLY, CDR2 FYNNEI, per germline. The CDR3 loop reads CASRISQPQHF. The DNA of the CDR3 is TGTGCCAGCCGAATAAGTCAGCCCCAGCATTTT.

V usage is TRBV25-1 and J usage is TRBJ2-3, with D perhaps being TRBD1 or TRBD2 (7 bases each). V lost 7 bases, J lost 2 bases, and 16 bases lay in between. There are 15 residues in the CDR3. The germline gives CDR1 MGHDK, CDR2 SYGVNS. CDR3 in amino acids: CASTGPGGATDTQYF. In DNA, the CDR3 is TGTGCCAGCACCGGGCCAGGGGGGGCCACAGATACGCAGTATTTT.

This clonotype appeared a few times. The V and J genes are TRBV28 and TRBJ2-4; D not resolved. V lost 7 bases and J 5 bases, leaving 15 bases between the germline ends. Germline assignment: CDR1 MDHEN and CDR2 SYDVKM. This CDR3 region has 14 residues. The CDR3 loop is CASNPPTNQNIQYF. CDR3 coding DNA: TGTGCCAGCAACCCCCCCACAAACCAAAACATTCAGTACTTC.

This clonotype was seen a handful of times. The V gene is TRBV5-5, the J gene TRBJ2-7; perhaps TRBD1 as D (5 bases). Germline V gene data show CDR1 as SGHKS and CDR2 as YYEKEE (reference sequence). V was clipped by 0 bases and J by 0 bases, with 7 bases between them. The CDR3 spans 14 residues. This CDR3 is CASSLEGISYEQYF. The DNA of the CDR3 is TGTGCCAGCAGCTTGGAGGGGATCTCCTACGAGCAGTACTTC.

This chain links TRBV12-3 or TRBV12-4 with TRBJ1-5; the D is unclear. This CDR3 contains 14 residues. Between the trimmed V and J ends, which lost 1 base and 7 bases, there was a span of 11 bases. DNA for the CDR3: TGTGCCAGCAGTTTAGGCCACAGAAGCCAGCCCCAGCATTTT. Translating it yields CASSLGHRSQPQHF.

The V gene is TRBV28, the J gene TRBJ1-2; D unclear. The CDR3 totals 13 residues. V dropped 3 bases and J dropped 5 bases, with 10 bases sitting between them. Germline assignment: CDR1 MDHEN and CDR2 SYDVKM. In DNA form, the CDR3 reads TGTGCCAGCAGTTTTTCCTCGCGATATGGCTACACCTTC. Protein sequence: CASSFSSRYGYTF.

The rearrangement joins TRBV3-1 to TRBJ2-5; D is unclear. Germline V gene lookup returns CDR1 LGHDT and CDR2 YNNKEL (reference sequence). The CDR3 covers 13 residues. The V end was cut by 4 bases, the J end by 1 base, with 7 bases between. This CDR3 reads CASSRVFQETQYF. CDR3 sequence (DNA): TGTGCCAGCAGCCGGGTCTTCCAAGAGACCCAGTACTTC.

This clonotype has a single count. The rearrangement joins TRBV7-2 to TRBJ2-4; D uncertain. This CDR3 has 16 amino acids. Germline CDR1 and CDR2: SGHTA and FQGNSA. Trimming removed 1 base at V and 3 bases at J, with 13 bases between. The CDR3 DNA reads as TGTGCCAGCAGCTTAGGAAGGTCCCTGGACAAAAACATTCAGTACTTC. Amino acids: CASSLGRSLDKNIQYF.